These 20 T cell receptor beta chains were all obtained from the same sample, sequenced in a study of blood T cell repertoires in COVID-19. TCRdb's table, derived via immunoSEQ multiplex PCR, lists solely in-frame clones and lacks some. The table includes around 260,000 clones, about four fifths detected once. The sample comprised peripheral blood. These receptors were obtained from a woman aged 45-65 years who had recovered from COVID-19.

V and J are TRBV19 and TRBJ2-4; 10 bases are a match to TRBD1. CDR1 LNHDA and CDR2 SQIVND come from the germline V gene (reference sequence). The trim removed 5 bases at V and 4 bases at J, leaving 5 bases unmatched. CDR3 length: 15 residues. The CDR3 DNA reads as TGTGCCAGTAGTCCGCTGGGACAGGGGAAAAACATTCAGTACTTC. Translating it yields CASSPLGQGKNIQYF.

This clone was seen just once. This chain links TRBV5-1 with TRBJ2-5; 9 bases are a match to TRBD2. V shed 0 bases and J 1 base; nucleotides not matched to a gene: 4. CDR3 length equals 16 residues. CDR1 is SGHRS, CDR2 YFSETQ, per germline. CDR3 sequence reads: CASSLAAGGLQETQYF. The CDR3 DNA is TGCGCCAGCAGCTTGGCAGCGGGGGGCCTCCAAGAGACCCAGTACTTC.

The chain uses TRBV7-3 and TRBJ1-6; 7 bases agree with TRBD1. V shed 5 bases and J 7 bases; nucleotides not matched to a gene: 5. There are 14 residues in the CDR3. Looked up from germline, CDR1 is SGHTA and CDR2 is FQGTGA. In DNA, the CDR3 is TGTGCCAGCAGCCGGGACAGAAAAAATTCACCCCTCCACTTT. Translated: CASSRDRKNSPLHF.

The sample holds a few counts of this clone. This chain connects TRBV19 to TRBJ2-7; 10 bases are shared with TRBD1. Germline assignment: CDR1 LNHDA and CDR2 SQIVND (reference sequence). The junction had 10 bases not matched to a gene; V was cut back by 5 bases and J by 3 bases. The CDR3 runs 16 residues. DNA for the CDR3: TGTGCCAGTAGTCCCATCTGGGGGACAGGGGACTACGAGCAGTACTTC. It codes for CASSPIWGTGDYEQYF.

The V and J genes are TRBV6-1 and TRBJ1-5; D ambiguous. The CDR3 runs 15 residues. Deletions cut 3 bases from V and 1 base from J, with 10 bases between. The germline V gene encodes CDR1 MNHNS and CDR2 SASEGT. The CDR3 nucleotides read TGTGCCAGCAGTGAGGATACAGTAAGCAATCAGCCCCAGCATTTT. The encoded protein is CASSEDTVSNQPQHF.

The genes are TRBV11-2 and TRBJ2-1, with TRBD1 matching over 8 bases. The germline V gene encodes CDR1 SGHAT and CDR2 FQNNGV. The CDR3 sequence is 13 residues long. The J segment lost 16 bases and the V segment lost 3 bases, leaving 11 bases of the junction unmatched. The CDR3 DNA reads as TGTGCCAGCAGCTTCGGGAGACAGGGGAAGGTTTTCTTC. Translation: CASSFGRQGKVFF.

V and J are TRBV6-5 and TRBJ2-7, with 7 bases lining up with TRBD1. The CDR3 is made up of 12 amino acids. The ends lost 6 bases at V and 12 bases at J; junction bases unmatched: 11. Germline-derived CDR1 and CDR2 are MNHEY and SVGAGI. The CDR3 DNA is TGTGCCAGCAGCCCAAATGACAGGGTAGCGTACTTC. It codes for CASSPNDRVAYF.

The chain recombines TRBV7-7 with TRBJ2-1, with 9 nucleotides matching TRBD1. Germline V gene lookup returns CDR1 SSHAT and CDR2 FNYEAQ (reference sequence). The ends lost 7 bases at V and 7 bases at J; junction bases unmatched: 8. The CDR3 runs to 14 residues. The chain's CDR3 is CASKPGQGSNEQFF. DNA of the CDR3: TGTGCCAGCAAGCCGGGACAGGGCTCGAATGAGCAGTTCTTC.

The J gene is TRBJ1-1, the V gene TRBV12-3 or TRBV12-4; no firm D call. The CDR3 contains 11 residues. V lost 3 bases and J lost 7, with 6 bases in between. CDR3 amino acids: CASSLTGEAFF. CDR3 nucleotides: TGTGCCAGCAGTTTGACGGGTGAAGCTTTCTTT.

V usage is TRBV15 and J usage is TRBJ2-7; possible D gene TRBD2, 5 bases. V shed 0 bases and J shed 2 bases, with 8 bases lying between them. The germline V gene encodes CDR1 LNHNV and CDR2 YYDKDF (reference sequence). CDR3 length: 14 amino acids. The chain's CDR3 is CATSRDRGPYEQYF. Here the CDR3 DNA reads TGTGCCACCAGCAGAGATCGAGGGCCCTACGAGCAGTACTTC.

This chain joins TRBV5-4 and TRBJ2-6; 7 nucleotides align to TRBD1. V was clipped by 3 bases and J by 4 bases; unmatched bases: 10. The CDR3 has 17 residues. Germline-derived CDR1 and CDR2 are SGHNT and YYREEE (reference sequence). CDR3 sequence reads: CASSSGTAYGGANVLTF. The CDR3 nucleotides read TGTGCCAGCAGCTCTGGGACAGCCTATGGGGGGGCCAACGTCCTGACTTTC.

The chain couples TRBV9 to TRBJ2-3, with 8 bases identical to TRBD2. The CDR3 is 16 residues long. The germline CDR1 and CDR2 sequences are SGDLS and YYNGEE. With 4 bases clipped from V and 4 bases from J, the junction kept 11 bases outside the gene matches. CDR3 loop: CASSFPTGGPPDTQYF. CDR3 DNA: TGTGCCAGCAGCTTTCCCACGGGAGGGCCTCCAGATACGCAGTATTTT.

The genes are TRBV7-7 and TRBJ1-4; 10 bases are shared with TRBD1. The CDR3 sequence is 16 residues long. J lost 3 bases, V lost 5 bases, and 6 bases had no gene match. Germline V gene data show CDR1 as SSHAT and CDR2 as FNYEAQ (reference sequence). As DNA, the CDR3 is TGTGCCAGCAGCAAGACAGGGGGCGCGGCTAATGAAAAACTGTTTTTT. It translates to CASSKTGGAANEKLFF.

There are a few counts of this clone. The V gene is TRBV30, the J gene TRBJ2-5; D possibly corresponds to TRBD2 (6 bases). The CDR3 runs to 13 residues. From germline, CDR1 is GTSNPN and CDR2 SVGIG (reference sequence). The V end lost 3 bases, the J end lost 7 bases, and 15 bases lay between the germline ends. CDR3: CAWSRSPGGTQYF. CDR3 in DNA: TGTGCCTGGAGCCGTTCGCCCGGGGGGACCCAGTACTTC.

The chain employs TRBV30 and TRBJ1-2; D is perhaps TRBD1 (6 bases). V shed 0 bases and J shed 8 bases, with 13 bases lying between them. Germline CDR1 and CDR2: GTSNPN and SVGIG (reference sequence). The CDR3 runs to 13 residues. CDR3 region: CAWSVGAGAGYTF. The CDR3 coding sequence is TGTGCCTGGAGTGTTGGGGCAGGGGCCGGCTACACCTTC.

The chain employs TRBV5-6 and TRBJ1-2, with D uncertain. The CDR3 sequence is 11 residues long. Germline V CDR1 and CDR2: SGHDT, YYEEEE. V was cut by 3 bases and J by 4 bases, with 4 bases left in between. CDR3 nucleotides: TGTGCCAGCAGCTACTCCTATGGCTACACCTTC. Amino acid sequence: CASSYSYGYTF.

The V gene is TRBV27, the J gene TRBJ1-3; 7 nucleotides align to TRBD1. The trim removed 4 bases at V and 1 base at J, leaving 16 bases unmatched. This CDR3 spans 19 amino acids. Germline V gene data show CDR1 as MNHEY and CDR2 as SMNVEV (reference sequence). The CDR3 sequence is CASSSRQGLRGPSGNTIYF. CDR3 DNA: TGTGCCAGCAGTTCCCGACAGGGTTTGAGGGGGCCTTCTGGAAACACCATATATTTT.

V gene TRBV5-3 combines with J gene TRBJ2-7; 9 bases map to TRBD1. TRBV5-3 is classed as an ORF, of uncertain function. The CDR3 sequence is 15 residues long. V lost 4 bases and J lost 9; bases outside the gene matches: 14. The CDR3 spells CARSVLDRGTVVQYF. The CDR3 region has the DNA TGTGCCAGAAGCGTGCTGGACAGGGGAACGGTGGTGCAGTACTTC.

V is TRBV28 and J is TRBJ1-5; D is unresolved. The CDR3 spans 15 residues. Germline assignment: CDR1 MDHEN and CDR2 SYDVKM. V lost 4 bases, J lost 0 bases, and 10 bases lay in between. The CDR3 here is CASSSTRNSNQPQHF. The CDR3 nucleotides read TGTGCCAGCAGTTCGACACGGAATAGCAATCAGCCCCAGCATTTT.

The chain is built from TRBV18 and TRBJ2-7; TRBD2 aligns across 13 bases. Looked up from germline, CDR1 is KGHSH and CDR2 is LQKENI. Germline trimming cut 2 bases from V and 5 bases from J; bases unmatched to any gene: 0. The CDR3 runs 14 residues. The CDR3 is CASSPGTSGNEQYF. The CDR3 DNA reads TGTGCCAGCTCACCAGGGACTAGCGGGAACGAGCAGTACTTC.